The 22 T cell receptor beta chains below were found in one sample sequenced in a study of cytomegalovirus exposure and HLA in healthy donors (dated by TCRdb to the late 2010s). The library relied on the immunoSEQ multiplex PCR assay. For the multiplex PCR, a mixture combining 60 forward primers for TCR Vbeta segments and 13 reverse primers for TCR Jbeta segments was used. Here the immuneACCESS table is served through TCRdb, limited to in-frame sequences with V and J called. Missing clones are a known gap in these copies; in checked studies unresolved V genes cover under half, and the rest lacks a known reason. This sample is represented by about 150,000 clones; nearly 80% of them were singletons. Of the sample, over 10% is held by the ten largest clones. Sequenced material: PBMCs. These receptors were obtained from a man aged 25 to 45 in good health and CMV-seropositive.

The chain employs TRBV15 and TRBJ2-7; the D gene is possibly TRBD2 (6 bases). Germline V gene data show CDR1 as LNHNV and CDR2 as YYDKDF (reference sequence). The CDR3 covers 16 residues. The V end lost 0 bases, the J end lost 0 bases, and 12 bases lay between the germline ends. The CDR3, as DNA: TGTGCCACCAGCAGAGATCCGGGGGTGGGCTCCTACGAGCAGTACTTC. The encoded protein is CATSRDPGVGSYEQYF.

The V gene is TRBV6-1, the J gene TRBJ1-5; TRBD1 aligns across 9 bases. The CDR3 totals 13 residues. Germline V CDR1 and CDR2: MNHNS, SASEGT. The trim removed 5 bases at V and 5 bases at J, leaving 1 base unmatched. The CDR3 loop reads CASSRQGDQPQHF. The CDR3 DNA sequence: TGTGCCAGCAGTCGACAGGGGGATCAGCCCCAGCATTTT.

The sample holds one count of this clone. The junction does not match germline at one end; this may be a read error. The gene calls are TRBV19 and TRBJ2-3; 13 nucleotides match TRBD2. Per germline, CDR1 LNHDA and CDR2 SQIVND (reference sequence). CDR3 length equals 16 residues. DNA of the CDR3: TGTGCCAGTAGTATTCCCGGGACTAGCGGGACAGTTACGCAGTATTTT. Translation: CASSIPGTSGTVTQYF.

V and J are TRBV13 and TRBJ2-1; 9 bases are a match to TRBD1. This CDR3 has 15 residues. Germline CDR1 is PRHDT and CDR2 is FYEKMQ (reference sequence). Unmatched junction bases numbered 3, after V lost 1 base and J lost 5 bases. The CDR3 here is CASSLAGTGNNEQFF. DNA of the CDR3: TGTGCCAGCAGCTTAGCCGGGACAGGGAACAATGAGCAGTTCTTC.

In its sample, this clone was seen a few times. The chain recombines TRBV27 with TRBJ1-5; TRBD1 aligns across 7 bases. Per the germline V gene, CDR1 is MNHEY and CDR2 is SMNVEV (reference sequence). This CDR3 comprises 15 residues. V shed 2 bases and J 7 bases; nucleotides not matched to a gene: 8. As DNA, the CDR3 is TGTGCCAGCAGTTTAAGTTTAGGGGGCGGACAGCCCCAGCATTTT. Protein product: CASSLSLGGGQPQHF.

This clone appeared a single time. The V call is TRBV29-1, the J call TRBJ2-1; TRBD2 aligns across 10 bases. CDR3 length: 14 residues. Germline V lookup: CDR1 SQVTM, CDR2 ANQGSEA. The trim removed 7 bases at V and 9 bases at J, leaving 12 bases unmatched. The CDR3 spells CSALTSGPHGEQFF. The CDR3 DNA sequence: TGCAGCGCCTTGACTAGCGGGCCGCATGGTGAGCAGTTCTTC.

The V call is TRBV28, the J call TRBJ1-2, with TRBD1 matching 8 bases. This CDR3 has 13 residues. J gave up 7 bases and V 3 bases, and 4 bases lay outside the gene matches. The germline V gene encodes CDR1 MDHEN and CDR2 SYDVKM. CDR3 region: CASSLDRAVGYTF. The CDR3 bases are TGTGCCAGCAGTTTGGACAGGGCGGTTGGCTACACCTTC.

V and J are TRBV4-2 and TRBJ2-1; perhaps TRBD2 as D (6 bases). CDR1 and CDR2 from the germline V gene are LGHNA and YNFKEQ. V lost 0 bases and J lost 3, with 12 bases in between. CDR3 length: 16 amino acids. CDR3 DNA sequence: TGTGCCAGCAGCCAAGATACGGGAGCTTTCTACAATGAGCAGTTCTTC. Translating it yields CASSQDTGAFYNEQFF.

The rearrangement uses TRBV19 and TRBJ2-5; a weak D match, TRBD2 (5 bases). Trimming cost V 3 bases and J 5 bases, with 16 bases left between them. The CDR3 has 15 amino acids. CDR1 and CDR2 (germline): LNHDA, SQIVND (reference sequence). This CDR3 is CASSMVSETGETQYF. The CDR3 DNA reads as TGTGCCAGTAGTATGGTCTCCGAAACGGGGGAGACCCAGTACTTC.

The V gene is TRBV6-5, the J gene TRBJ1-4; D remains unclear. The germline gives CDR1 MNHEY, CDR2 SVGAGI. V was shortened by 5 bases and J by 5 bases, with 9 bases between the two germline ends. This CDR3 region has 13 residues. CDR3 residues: CASSEYQNEKLFF. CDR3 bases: TGTGCCAGCAGTGAATACCAGAATGAAAAACTGTTTTTT.

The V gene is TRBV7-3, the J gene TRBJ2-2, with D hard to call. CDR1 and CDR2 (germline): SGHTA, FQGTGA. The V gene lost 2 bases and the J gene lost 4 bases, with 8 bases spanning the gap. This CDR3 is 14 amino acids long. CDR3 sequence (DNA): TGTGCCAGCAGCTTAGGCAGTACCACCGGGGAGCTGTTTTTT. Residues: CASSLGSTTGELFF. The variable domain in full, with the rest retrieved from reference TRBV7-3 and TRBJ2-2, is GAGVSQTPSNKVTEKGKYVELRCDPISGHTALYWYRQSLGQGPEFLIYFQGTGAADDSGLPNDRFFAVRPEGSVSTLKIQRTERGDSAVYLCASSLGSTTGELFFGEGSRLTVL.

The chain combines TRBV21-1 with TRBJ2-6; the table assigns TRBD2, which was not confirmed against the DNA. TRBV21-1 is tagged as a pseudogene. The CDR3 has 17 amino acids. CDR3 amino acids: CASTPPQGGSGANVLTF. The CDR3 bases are TGTGCCAGCACCCCCCCCCAGGGAGGGTCTGGGGCCAACGTCCTGACTTTC.

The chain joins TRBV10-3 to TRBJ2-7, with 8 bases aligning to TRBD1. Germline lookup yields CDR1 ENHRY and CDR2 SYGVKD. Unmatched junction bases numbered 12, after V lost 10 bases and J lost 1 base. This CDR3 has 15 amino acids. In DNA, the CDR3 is TGTGCCACACGGCTGGGGACAGGAGTTTCCTACGAGCAGTACTTC. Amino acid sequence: CATRLGTGVSYEQYF.

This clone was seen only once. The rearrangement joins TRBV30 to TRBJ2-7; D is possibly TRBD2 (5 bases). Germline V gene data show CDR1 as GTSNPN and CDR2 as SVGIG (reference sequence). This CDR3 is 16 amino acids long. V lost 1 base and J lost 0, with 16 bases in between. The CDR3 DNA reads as TGTGCCTGGAGTGCTCCCGTTCGGGGATACTCCTACGAGCAGTACTTC. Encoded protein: CAWSAPVRGYSYEQYF.

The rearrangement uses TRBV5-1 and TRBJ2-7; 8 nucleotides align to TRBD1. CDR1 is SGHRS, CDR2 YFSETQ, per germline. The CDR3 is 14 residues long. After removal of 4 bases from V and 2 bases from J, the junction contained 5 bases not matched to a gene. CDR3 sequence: CASSGGQATYEQYF. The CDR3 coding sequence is TGCGCCAGCAGCGGGGGACAGGCGACCTACGAGCAGTACTTC. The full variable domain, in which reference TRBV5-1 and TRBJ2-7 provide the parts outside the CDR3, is KAGVTQTPRYLIKTRGQQVTLSCSPISGHRSVSWYQQTPGQGLQFLFEYFSETQRNKGNFPGRFSGRQFSNSRSEMNVSTLELGDSALYLCASSGGQATYEQYFGPGTRLTVT.

CDR3 sequence reads: CASRLQGMDEQFF. In DNA form, the CDR3 reads TGCGCCAGCAGGCTCCAGGGAATGGATGAGCAGTTCTTC. The V gene is TRBV5-1, the J gene TRBJ2-1, with D perhaps TRBD1 (5 bases). The V end lost 5 bases, the J end lost 8 bases, and 14 bases lay between the germline ends. The CDR3 length is 13 residues. Germline V gene lookup returns CDR1 SGHRS and CDR2 YFSETQ.

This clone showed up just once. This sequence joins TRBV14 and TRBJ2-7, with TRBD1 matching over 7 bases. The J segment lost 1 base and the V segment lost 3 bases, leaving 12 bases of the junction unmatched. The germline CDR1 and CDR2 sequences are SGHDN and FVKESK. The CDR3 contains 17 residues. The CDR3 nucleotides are TGTGCCAGCAGCCAGCGCTTACCGGGACAGCTTTCCTACGAGCAGTACTTC. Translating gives CASSQRLPGQLSYEQYF. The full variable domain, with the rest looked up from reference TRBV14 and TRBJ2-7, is EAGVTQFPSHSVIEKGQTVTLRCDPISGHDNLYWYRRVMGKEIKFLLHFVKESKQDESGMPNNRFLAERTGGTYSTLKVQPAELEDSGVYFCASSQRLPGQLSYEQYFGPGTRLTVT.

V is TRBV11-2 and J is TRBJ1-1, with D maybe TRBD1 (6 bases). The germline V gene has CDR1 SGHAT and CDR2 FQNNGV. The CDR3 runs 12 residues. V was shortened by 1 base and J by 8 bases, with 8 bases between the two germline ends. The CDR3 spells CASSLGQAEAFF. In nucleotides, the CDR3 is TGTGCCAGCAGCTTAGGACAGGCCGAAGCTTTCTTT. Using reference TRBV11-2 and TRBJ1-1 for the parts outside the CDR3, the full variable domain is EAGVAQSPRYKIIEKRQSVAFWCNPISGHATLYWYQQILGQGPKLLIQFQNNGVVDDSQLPKDRFSAERLKGVDSTLKIQPAKLEDSAVYLCASSLGQAEAFFGQGTRLTVV.

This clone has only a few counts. The CDR3 region has the DNA TGTGCCAGCAGCACCCGGCTGGGCGAGTACAATGAGCAGTTCTTC. This translates into CASSTRLGEYNEQFF. The rearrangement uses TRBV11-1 and TRBJ2-1, with D uncertain. Trimming pared 5 bases from V and 4 bases from J, leaving 15 bases between. CDR1 and CDR2 (germline): SGHAT, FQDESV (reference sequence). This CDR3 has 15 residues.

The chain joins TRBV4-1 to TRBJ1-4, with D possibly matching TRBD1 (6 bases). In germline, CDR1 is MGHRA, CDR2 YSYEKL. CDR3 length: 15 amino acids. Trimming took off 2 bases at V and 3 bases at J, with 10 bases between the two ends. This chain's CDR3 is CASSQTGTSNEKLFF. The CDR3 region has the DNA TGCGCCAGCAGCCAAACCGGGACATCTAATGAAAAACTGTTTTTT.

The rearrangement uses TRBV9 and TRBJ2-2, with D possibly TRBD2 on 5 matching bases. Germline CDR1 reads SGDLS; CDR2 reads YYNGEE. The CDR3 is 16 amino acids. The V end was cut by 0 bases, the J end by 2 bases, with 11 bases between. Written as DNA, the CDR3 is TGTGCCAGCAGCGTAGTCTCAGGACTTAACACCGGGGAGCTGTTTTTT. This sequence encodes CASSVVSGLNTGELFF. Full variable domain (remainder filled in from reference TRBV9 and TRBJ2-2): DSGVTQTPKHLITATGQRVTLRCSPRSGDLSVYWYQQSLDQGLQFLIQYYNGEERAKGNILERFSAQQFPDLHSELNLSSLELGDSALYFCASSVVSGLNTGELFFGEGSRLTVL.

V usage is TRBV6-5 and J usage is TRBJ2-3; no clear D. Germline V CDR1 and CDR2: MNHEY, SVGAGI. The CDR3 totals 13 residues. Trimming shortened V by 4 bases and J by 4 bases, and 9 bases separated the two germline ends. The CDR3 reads CASSSPNPDTQYF. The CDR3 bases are TGTGCCAGCAGTTCTCCTAATCCAGATACGCAGTATTTT.